This entry lists 22 T cell receptor beta chains sequenced from one sample in a study of blood T cell repertoires in COVID-19 (dated by TCRdb to about 2020). Library preparation used the immunoSEQ multiplex PCR assay. Imported from immuneACCESS, the table was reduced by TCRdb to in-frame sequences with V and J called. These copies leave out some clones; in studies compared against another copy, an unresolved V gene accounts for under half, and the cause of the remainder is not known. This sample gives approximately 97,000 clones in total; roughly 80% of them show up just once. The ten largest account for 3.5% to 5.5% of the sample. Sequenced input: peripheral blood. All receptors derive from a human donor in a cohort sampled during active COVID-19.

The chain couples TRBV5-8 to TRBJ1-3; 9 positions match TRBD1. CDR1 is SGHTS and CDR2 is YDEGEE in the germline V gene. After removal of 4 bases from V and 3 bases from J, the junction contained 8 bases not matched to a gene. The CDR3 totals 16 residues. CDR3 DNA: TGTGCCAGCAGCGCCTCCGGACAGGGGTTTGGAAACACCATATATTTT. Its protein is CASSASGQGFGNTIYF.

The chain is built from TRBV3-1 (or the pseudogene TRBV3-2) and TRBJ2-1, with D perhaps matching TRBD1 (5 bases). The CDR3 is 14 residues long. V was trimmed by 0 bases and J by 10 bases, leaving 13 bases between them. In germline, CDR1 is LGHDT, CDR2 YNNKEL (reference sequence). The DNA for the CDR3 is TGTGCCAGCAGCCAAGATCTGGGGCGGAAAGAGCAGTTCTTC. Residues: CASSQDLGRKEQFF.

The chain links TRBV11-1 to TRBJ2-3; 8 bases match TRBD2. CDR1 is SGHAT, CDR2 FQDESV, per germline (reference sequence). This CDR3 has 15 residues. Germline trimming cut 5 bases from V and 3 bases from J; bases unmatched to any gene: 7. The CDR3 sequence: CASSRRLAKTDTQYF. The CDR3 DNA sequence: TGTGCCAGCAGCCGCAGACTAGCGAAGACAGATACGCAGTATTTT.

This chain joins TRBV7-2 and TRBJ1-2, with 10 positions matching TRBD1. This CDR3 region has 15 residues. Unmatched junction bases numbered 5, after V lost 3 bases and J lost 4 bases. The V gene's germline CDR1 is SGHTA and CDR2 FQGNSA. The DNA for the CDR3 is TGTGCCAGCAGCTTGGGACAGGGGTGGATCTATGGCTACACCTTC. This translates into CASSLGQGWIYGYTF.

V gene TRBV28 combines with J gene TRBJ2-2; 9 positions match TRBD1. Germline V lookup: CDR1 MDHEN, CDR2 SYDVKM. This CDR3 has 15 amino acids. Losses at the gene ends were 3 bases for V and 7 bases for J; bases not matched to a gene: 6. The chain's CDR3 is CASSLSGTGSGELFF. The CDR3, as DNA: TGTGCCAGCAGTTTGTCCGGGACAGGGAGCGGGGAGCTGTTTTTT.

CDR3 in DNA: TGTGCCAGCAGCCCCGGGGGGGCGGGGGGATACAATGAGCAGTTCTTC. This gives the protein CASSPGGAGGYNEQFF. V usage is TRBV5-4 and J usage is TRBJ2-1; 8 bases agree with TRBD2. J gave up 4 bases and V 4 bases, and 10 bases lay outside the gene matches. Looked up from germline, CDR1 is SGHNT and CDR2 is YYREEE (reference sequence). The CDR3 length is 16 residues.

The chain links TRBV18 to TRBJ2-1; tentatively, D is TRBD2 (7 bases). The CDR3 has 13 amino acids. CDR1 KGHSH and CDR2 LQKENI come from the germline V gene. V was trimmed by 3 bases and J by 10 bases, leaving 13 bases between them. Written as DNA, the CDR3 is TGTGCCAGCTCACCGCCGGGGGGCCCCGAGCAGTTCTTC. Translation: CASSPPGGPEQFF.

This chain links TRBV11-3 with TRBJ2-5; possibly TRBD2 for D (5 bases). Trimming took off 3 bases at V and 1 base at J, with 9 bases between the two ends. Per the germline V gene, CDR1 is SGHNT and CDR2 is YENEEA. CDR3 length: 14 residues. The CDR3 sequence: CASSFRGPQETQYF. For the CDR3, the DNA is TGTGCCAGCAGCTTTCGAGGGCCCCAAGAGACCCAGTACTTC.

The J gene is TRBJ1-1, the V gene TRBV18; D remains ambiguous. Germline V CDR1 and CDR2: KGHSH, LQKENI. V was shortened by 4 bases and J by 10 bases, with 13 bases between the two germline ends. The CDR3 runs 12 residues. The CDR3 DNA follows: TGTGCCAGCTCACGAACAGATTATCCAGCTTTCTTT. Amino acid sequence: CASSRTDYPAFF.

The V gene is TRBV18, the J gene TRBJ2-3; TRBD1 matches 10 bases. Trimming cost V 1 base and J 2 bases; bases outside gene matches: 3. The CDR3 has 16 amino acids. Germline-derived CDR1 and CDR2 are KGHSH and LQKENI. CDR3: CASSPLGTGATDTQYF. The CDR3 nucleotides are TGTGCCAGCTCACCACTCGGGACAGGGGCCACAGATACGCAGTATTTT.

The rearrangement uses TRBV11-2 and TRBJ2-3, with TRBD2 identical over 9 bases. Germline trimming cut 5 bases from V and 0 bases from J; bases unmatched to any gene: 12. This CDR3 region has 18 residues. The V gene's germline CDR1 is SGHAT and CDR2 FQNNGV. The DNA for the CDR3 is TGTGCCAGCAGCCCCCGAACCGGGACTAGCACCAGCACAGATACGCAGTATTTT. Amino acid sequence: CASSPRTGTSTSTDTQYF.

This clone appeared once. The CDR3 nucleotides read TGTGCCAGCAGCTTAGATCAATTGGGAAGGGGAGGTTCACCCCTCCACTTT. This translates into CASSLDQLGRGGSPLHF. The chain uses TRBV11-3 and TRBJ1-6, with a possible D match to TRBD1 (5 bases). Trimming took 0 bases from V and 9 from J, leaving 18 bases between them. CDR1 is SGHNT, CDR2 YENEEA, per germline. The CDR3 is 17 amino acids.

This chain uses TRBV7-9 with TRBJ2-3, with 9 bases identical to TRBD1. Trimming took 3 bases from V and 0 from J; bases not matched to a gene: 7. This CDR3 has 17 residues. Germline CDR1 and CDR2: SEHNR and FQNEAQ (reference sequence). CDR3 residues: CASSFHSTGGSTDTQYF. For the CDR3, the DNA is TGTGCCAGCAGCTTCCATAGTACAGGGGGCAGCACAGATACGCAGTATTTT.

V gene TRBV27 combines with J gene TRBJ1-4; TRBD1 aligns across 7 bases. CDR1 is MNHEY and CDR2 is SMNVEV in the germline V gene (reference sequence). Trimming at V came to 2 bases and at J to 5 bases, leaving 8 bases not matched to a gene. The length of the CDR3 is 16 residues. CDR3 in amino acids: CASSLTGQAGNEKLFF. DNA of the CDR3: TGTGCCAGCAGTTTAACCGGACAGGCGGGGAATGAAAAACTGTTTTTT.

This clone has a handful of counts. V gene TRBV4-1 combines with J gene TRBJ1-3; TRBD1 agrees at 10 bases. The CDR3 is 16 residues long. The ends lost 3 bases at V and 2 bases at J; junction bases unmatched: 4. CDR1 is MGHRA, CDR2 YSYEKL, per germline. In DNA, the CDR3 is TGCGCCAGCAGCCAGACAGGGGGCAATGCTGGAAACACCATATATTTT. Amino acid sequence: CASSQTGGNAGNTIYF.

The rearrangement links TRBV30 to TRBJ2-5; 8 nucleotides match TRBD2. The ends lost 2 bases at V and 5 bases at J; junction bases unmatched: 4. In germline, CDR1 is GTSNPN, CDR2 SVGIG (reference sequence). This CDR3 is built from 13 residues. CDR3 amino acids: CAWSRSGGETQYF. In nucleotides, the CDR3 is TGTGCCTGGAGTAGAAGCGGGGGCGAGACCCAGTACTTC.

The gene calls are TRBV7-2 and TRBJ2-5; perhaps TRBD2 as D (7 bases). Germline CDR1 SGHTA, CDR2 FQGNSA. This CDR3 has 13 amino acids. The V gene lost 5 bases and the J gene lost 5 bases, with 12 bases spanning the gap. The CDR3 coding sequence is TGTGCCAGCAGCCGGGGAGGGGGTGAGACCCAGTACTTC. Its translation is CASSRGGGETQYF.

This clone was counted a few times. The same CDR3 is also encoded by other DNA sequences in this sample. V is TRBV10-3 and J is TRBJ1-2; 8 positions match TRBD1. The CDR3 is made up of 15 amino acids. V lost 0 bases, J lost 2 bases, and 2 bases stayed unmatched. Germline V CDR1 and CDR2: ENHRY, SYGVKD. CDR3 amino acids: CAISESDRANYGYTF. As DNA, the CDR3 is TGTGCCATCAGTGAGTCGGACAGGGCCAACTATGGCTACACCTTC.

The chain combines TRBV5-1 with TRBJ2-5, with TRBD1 matching 8 bases. In germline, CDR1 is SGHRS, CDR2 YFSETQ. Trimming cost V 4 bases and J 6 bases; bases outside gene matches: 14. The CDR3 consists of 16 residues. Here the CDR3 DNA reads TGCGCCAGCAGCACTGGTTCATTACAGGGGGTACAGACCCAGTACTTC. Translation gives CASSTGSLQGVQTQYF. Filled out from reference TRBV5-1 and TRBJ2-5, the complete variable domain reads KAGVTQTPRYLIKTRGQQVTLSCSPISGHRSVSWYQQTPGQGLQFLFEYFSETQRNKGNFPGRFSGRQFSNSRSEMNVSTLELGDSALYLCASSTGSLQGVQTQYFGPGTRLLVL.

This clone was detected once. This chain joins TRBV5-1 and TRBJ1-6; TRBD1 might be the D (6 bases). The CDR3 consists of 13 residues. Trimming shortened V by 4 bases and J by 8 bases, and 10 bases separated the two germline ends. Germline values: CDR1 SGHRS, CDR2 YFSETQ. CDR3 bases: TGCGCCAGCAGCACTTACAGGGATTCACCCCTCCACTTT. Amino acid sequence: CASSTYRDSPLHF.

The CDR3 region has the DNA TGTGCCAGCAGTTTTGGACAGGGCACTGCCGGGAACACTGAAGCTTTCTTT. It specifies CASSFGQGTAGNTEAFF. The rearrangement joins TRBV28 to TRBJ1-1, with 8 bases that match TRBD1. The CDR3 runs to 17 residues. The germline gives CDR1 MDHEN, CDR2 SYDVKM. V trimming: 3 bases; J trimming: 1 base; junction bases outside the gene matches: 10. Full variable domain (rest looked up from reference TRBV28 and TRBJ1-1): DVKVTQSSRYLVKRTGEKVFLECVQDMDHENMFWYRQDPGLGLRLIYFSYDVKMKEKGDIPEGYSVSREKKERFSLILESASTNQTSMYLCASSFGQGTAGNTEAFFGQGTRLTVV.

In this sample, this clone turned up once. DNA of the CDR3: TGTGCCAGTAGTACCTGGACAGGCCAAGAGACCCAGTACTTC. Protein product: CASSTWTGQETQYF. The V gene is TRBV19, the J gene TRBJ2-5, with 7 nucleotides matching TRBD1. With 4 bases clipped from V and 1 base from J, the junction kept 3 bases outside the gene matches. This CDR3 contains 14 residues. Looked up from germline, CDR1 is LNHDA and CDR2 is SQIVND (reference sequence).